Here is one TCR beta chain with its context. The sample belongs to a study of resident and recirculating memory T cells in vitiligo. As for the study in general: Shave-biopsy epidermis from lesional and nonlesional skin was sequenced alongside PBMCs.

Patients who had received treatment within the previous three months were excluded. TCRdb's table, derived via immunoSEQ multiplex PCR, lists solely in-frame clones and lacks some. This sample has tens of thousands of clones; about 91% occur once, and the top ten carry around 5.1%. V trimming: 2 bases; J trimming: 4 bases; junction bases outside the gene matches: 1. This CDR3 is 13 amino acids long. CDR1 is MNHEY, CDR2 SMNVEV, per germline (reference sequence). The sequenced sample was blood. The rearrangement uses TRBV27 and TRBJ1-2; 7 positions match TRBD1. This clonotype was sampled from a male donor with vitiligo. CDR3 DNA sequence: TGTGCCAGCAGTTTACGACAGGGCTATGGCTACACCTTC. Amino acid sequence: CASSLRQGYGYTF.